The clone carrying this T cell receptor (beta chain) occurred a few times. What it binds is not known. Trimming pared 4 bases from V and 8 bases from J, leaving 12 bases between. The CDR3 is 12 residues long. Germline V CDR1 and CDR2: DFQATT, SNEGSKA (reference sequence). The library targeted TCRbeta and was prepared with unique molecular identifiers. TCRdb used MiXCR to reprocess the PCR reads, holding one entry per CDR3 protein. Here the sample spans more than 200,000 distinct CDR3 sequences, roughly 26% being singletons. This entry belongs to a study of T-cell reconstitution after alpha-beta-depleted transplantation in children. The study's findings and limits: Several hundred expanded graft clones reportedly supplied alpha-beta T cells about two months after transplant. The high TCRbeta diversity at day 60 in some patients came from surviving recipient T cells and thymic progenitors. Diversity and T-cell counts at one year after transplant derived mostly from new T cells.

The TCR sequence derives from a girl aged 2-10 years with Fanconi anemia, due to receive a stem cell transplant. The V call is TRBV20-1, the J call TRBJ2-1; D is possibly TRBD2 (6 bases). Sequenced here: PBMCs, sampled before TCRalphabeta/CD19-depleted stem cell transplant. CDR3 loop: CSATPRRDEQFF. The CDR3 nucleotides read TGCAGTGCTACCCCCAGGAGGGATGAGCAGTTCTTC.